These T cell receptor beta chains were read from a single sample in a study of identical twins. TCRdb independently ran MiXCR on the 5' RACE reads; one entry per CDR3 protein. The sample contains around 1.7 million distinct CDR3 sequences, about 32% of which appear only once. The specimen was cord blood. Receptors originate from a newborn girl in good health. The CDR3 runs from the conserved cysteine through the conserved F or W. Each record gives: clone size, J gene, V gene, D gene, CDR3 DNA, CDR3 protein. A D gene is named only where the DNA matches it firmly. Rows give clone size only sometimes, using once, few, many, or a class for an expanded clone.

clone size: NA; J gene: TRBJ1-1; V gene: TRBV29-1; D gene: NA; CDR3 DNA: TGCAGCGTCCATTTCGGGACTGAAGCTTTCTTT; CDR3 protein: CSVHFGTEAFF
clone size: NA; J gene: TRBJ2-3; V gene: TRBV11-2; D gene: NA; CDR3 DNA: TGTGCCAGCAGCAATCTCCTGGGGAACACAGATACGCAGTATTTT; CDR3 protein: CASSNLLGNTDTQYF
clone size: NA; J gene: TRBJ2-1; V gene: TRBV7-8; D gene: TRBD2; CDR3 DNA: TGTGCCAGCAGCCCCCGAAGAGCGGGGGGGCAGGCCTACAATGAGCAGTTCTTC; CDR3 protein: CASSPRRAGGQAYNEQFF
clone size: NA; J gene: TRBJ1-2; V gene: TRBV27; D gene: NA; CDR3 DNA: TGTGCCAGCAGTTCAAAGCGGGGGATGGGTGGCTACACCTTC; CDR3 protein: CASSSKRGMGGYTF
clone size: few; J gene: TRBJ1-1; V gene: TRBV11-2; D gene: NA; CDR3 DNA: TGTGCCAGCAGCTTAGATACCCGGGGTTGGGACACTGAAGCTTTCTTT; CDR3 protein: CASSLDTRGWDTEAFF
clone size: NA; J gene: TRBJ1-1; V gene: TRBV3-1; D gene: NA; CDR3 DNA: TGTGCCAGCAGCCAAGAGCCAGGCTTCCACACTGAAGCTTTCTTT; CDR3 protein: CASSQEPGFHTEAFF
clone size: once; J gene: TRBJ2-1; V gene: TRBV7-2; D gene: NA; CDR3 DNA: TGTGCCAGCAGCTCAGTTGGCGGGGAGTACAATGAGCAGTTCTTC; CDR3 protein: CASSSVGGEYNEQFF
clone size: once; J gene: TRBJ1-1; V gene: TRBV21-1; D gene: NA; CDR3 DNA: TGTGCCAGCAGCAAAGCAAGCGGTGGGACTGAAACTTTCTTT; CDR3 protein: CASSKASGGTETFF
clone size: NA; J gene: TRBJ1-5; V gene: TRBV19; D gene: TRBD1; CDR3 DNA: TGTGCCAGTAGTAGGGTTTCCAGGGGGCAACAGCCCCAGCATTTT; CDR3 protein: CASSRVSRGQQPQHF
clone size: many; J gene: TRBJ2-5; V gene: TRBV29-1; D gene: NA; CDR3 DNA: TGCAGCGTTGATGGGGACGGCCAAGAGACCCAGTACTTC; CDR3 protein: CSVDGDGQETQYF
clone size: few; J gene: TRBJ1-1; V gene: TRBV25-1; D gene: NA; CDR3 DNA: TGTGCCAGCAGTGCCGCCGGGGGCGCGGGGAAAGCTTTCTTT; CDR3 protein: CASSAAGGAGKAFF
clone size: NA; J gene: TRBJ1-2; V gene: TRBV7-8; D gene: NA; CDR3 DNA: TGTGCCAGCAGCTTAGCGTACTATACGGGAGGCTATGGCTACACCTTC; CDR3 protein: CASSLAYYTGGYGYTF
clone size: NA; J gene: TRBJ2-7; V gene: TRBV28; D gene: NA; CDR3 DNA: TGTGCCAGTTTATGGGGGGGGGCGAGCTCCTACGAGCAGTACTTC; CDR3 protein: CASLWGGASSYEQYF
clone size: few; J gene: TRBJ2-1; V gene: TRBV7-2; D gene: TRBD2; CDR3 DNA: TGTGCCAGCAGCAGACGACTAGCGGGGTTGTACAATGAGCAGTTCTTC; CDR3 protein: CASSRRLAGLYNEQFF
clone size: NA; J gene: TRBJ1-1; V gene: TRBV7-6; D gene: TRBD1; CDR3 DNA: TGTGCCAACAGCTTCGCCGTCGGGACAGGGGGCCGGAACACTGAAGCTTTCTTT; CDR3 protein: CANSFAVGTGGRNTEAFF
clone size: once; J gene: TRBJ1-6; V gene: TRBV14; D gene: NA; CDR3 DNA: TGTGCCAGCAGCCTGACACCGGGGGATTCACCCCTCCACTTT; CDR3 protein: CASSLTPGDSPLHF
clone size: NA; J gene: TRBJ1-5; V gene: TRBV6-4; D gene: NA; CDR3 DNA: TGTGCCAGCAGTGCGGAGGACCATCAGCCCCAGCATTTT; CDR3 protein: CASSAEDHQPQHF
clone size: NA; J gene: TRBJ2-5; V gene: TRBV20-1; D gene: NA; CDR3 DNA: TGCAGTGCTAGACAGACTCCCAAAGAGACCCAGTACTTC; CDR3 protein: CSARQTPKETQYF
clone size: NA; J gene: TRBJ2-7; V gene: TRBV28; D gene: TRBD2; CDR3 DNA: TGTGCCAGCAGTTCCGGGACTAGCGGGACCTACTACGAGCAGTACTTC; CDR3 protein: CASSSGTSGTYYEQYF
clone size: NA; J gene: TRBJ1-5; V gene: TRBV12-3/TRBV12-4; D gene: NA; CDR3 DNA: TGTGCCAGCAGTATTACAGGGCCCAATCAGCCCCAGCATTTT; CDR3 protein: CASSITGPNQPQHF
clone size: many; J gene: TRBJ2-4; V gene: TRBV10-1; D gene: NA; CDR3 DNA: TGCGCCAGCAGTGCGGCCGGGGGTCCAAACATTCAGTACTTC; CDR3 protein: CASSAAGGPNIQYF
clone size: NA; J gene: TRBJ2-1; V gene: TRBV4-2; D gene: TRBD2; CDR3 DNA: TGTGCCAGCAGCCAAGAGACTCTGACTAGCGGGAGGGCCAATGAGCAGTTCTTC; CDR3 protein: CASSQETLTSGRANEQFF
clone size: NA; J gene: TRBJ2-1; V gene: TRBV9; D gene: TRBD2; CDR3 DNA: TGTGCCAGCAGCGTAGGTCTAGCGGGAGGGGTCGATGAGCAGTTCTTC; CDR3 protein: CASSVGLAGGVDEQFF
clone size: NA; J gene: TRBJ1-2; V gene: TRBV20-1; D gene: NA; CDR3 DNA: TGCAGTGCTAGAGGACAGTTGGGTGGCTACACCTTC; CDR3 protein: CSARGQLGGYTF
clone size: NA; J gene: TRBJ2-5; V gene: TRBV28; D gene: NA; CDR3 DNA: TGTGCCAGCAGTAGGACAGCGGTCCTAGGGGAGCAGTACTTC; CDR3 protein: CASSRTAVLGEQYF
clone size: NA; J gene: TRBJ2-5; V gene: TRBV11-2; D gene: TRBD2; CDR3 DNA: TGTGCCAGCAGCTTATCAACCGTGCGGGAGGTCCTCTCGGGGGAGACCCAGTACTTC; CDR3 protein: CASSLSTVREVLSGETQYF
clone size: NA; J gene: TRBJ1-5; V gene: TRBV2; D gene: NA; CDR3 DNA: TGTGCCAGCAGTGATCAGTTCAATCAGCCCCAGCATTTT; CDR3 protein: CASSDQFNQPQHF
clone size: NA; J gene: TRBJ2-3; V gene: TRBV11-2; D gene: TRBD2; CDR3 DNA: TGTGCCAGCAGCTTACTCCACGGACTAGCGGGGTCCCCAGATACGCAGTATTTT; CDR3 protein: CASSLLHGLAGSPDTQYF
clone size: once; J gene: TRBJ2-5; V gene: TRBV9; D gene: NA; CDR3 DNA: TGTGCCAGCAGCGTAGCCCCCACTGAATACAATGAGCAGTACTTC; CDR3 protein: CASSVAPTEYNEQYF
clone size: few; J gene: TRBJ2-1; V gene: TRBV5-6; D gene: NA; CDR3 DNA: TGTGCCAGCAGCTTGGTGGGACACTCCTACAATGAGCAGTTCTTC; CDR3 protein: CASSLVGHSYNEQFF
clone size: NA; J gene: TRBJ2-1; V gene: TRBV12-3/TRBV12-4; D gene: NA; CDR3 DNA: TGTGCCAGCAGTTTCACATCACATGAGCAGTTCTTC; CDR3 protein: CASSFTSHEQFF
clone size: NA; J gene: TRBJ1-2; V gene: TRBV6-1; D gene: NA; CDR3 DNA: TGTGCCAGCAACGACAGATTCTATGGCTACACCTTC; CDR3 protein: CASNDRFYGYTF
clone size: few; J gene: TRBJ2-4; V gene: TRBV12-3/TRBV12-4; D gene: NA; CDR3 DNA: TGTGCCAGCAGTTTTCCCCTTTGGGCGGGGGCCAAAAACATTCAGTACTTC; CDR3 protein: CASSFPLWAGAKNIQYF
clone size: few; J gene: TRBJ1-6; V gene: TRBV4-2; D gene: NA; CDR3 DNA: TGTGCCAGCAGCCAAGATCAGGGCCGTTCACCCCTCCACTTT; CDR3 protein: CASSQDQGRSPLHF
clone size: NA; J gene: TRBJ2-1; V gene: TRBV5-1; D gene: TRBD2; CDR3 DNA: TGCGCCAGCAGCTTGGGACTAGCGGATCTATACAATGAGCAGTTCTTC; CDR3 protein: CASSLGLADLYNEQFF
clone size: NA; J gene: TRBJ1-1; V gene: TRBV5-1; D gene: NA; CDR3 DNA: TGCGCCGGCAGAGGGGTGACGAACACTGAAGCTTTCTTT; CDR3 protein: CAGRGVTNTEAFF
clone size: once; J gene: TRBJ1-1; V gene: TRBV28; D gene: NA; CDR3 DNA: TGTGCCAGCAGTCCTTCGGCCCCCATGAACACTGAAGCTTTCTTT; CDR3 protein: CASSPSAPMNTEAFF
clone size: NA; J gene: TRBJ2-3; V gene: TRBV20-1; D gene: NA; CDR3 DNA: TGCAGTGCGAGGGACGTAACTAGCACAGATACGCAGTATTTT; CDR3 protein: CSARDVTSTDTQYF
clone size: NA; J gene: TRBJ1-2; V gene: TRBV14; D gene: TRBD1; CDR3 DNA: TGTGCCAGCAGCCAATATCGACAGGGGGGCTACACCTTC; CDR3 protein: CASSQYRQGGYTF
clone size: few; J gene: TRBJ2-7; V gene: TRBV6-1; D gene: TRBD1; CDR3 DNA: TGTGCCAGCAGGCCAGGGGGTACCTACGAGCAGTACTTC; CDR3 protein: CASRPGGTYEQYF
clone size: few; J gene: TRBJ1-2; V gene: TRBV7-9; D gene: NA; CDR3 DNA: TGTGCCAGCAGCCCCGTGGATGCACTCAACTATGGCTACACCTTC; CDR3 protein: CASSPVDALNYGYTF
clone size: few; J gene: TRBJ1-5; V gene: TRBV24-1; D gene: TRBD1; CDR3 DNA: TGTGCCACCAGTGACAGGACAGGGGGCGAGTCTAGCAATCAGCCCCAGCATTTT; CDR3 protein: CATSDRTGGESSNQPQHF
clone size: few; J gene: TRBJ1-3; V gene: TRBV13; D gene: NA; CDR3 DNA: TGTGCCAGCAGCTTAGACAGGGCTGGAAACACCATATATTTT; CDR3 protein: CASSLDRAGNTIYF
clone size: once; J gene: TRBJ2-1; V gene: TRBV7-9; D gene: TRBD2; CDR3 DNA: TGTGCCAGCAGCTTCCCGGGACTACCGACCTACAATGAGCAGTTCTTC; CDR3 protein: CASSFPGLPTYNEQFF
clone size: NA; J gene: TRBJ2-1; V gene: TRBV9; D gene: TRBD2; CDR3 DNA: TGTGCCAGCAGCGTAGAGCTAGCGGGACACAATGAGCAGTTCTTC; CDR3 protein: CASSVELAGHNEQFF
clone size: few; J gene: TRBJ2-7; V gene: TRBV20-1; D gene: TRBD1; CDR3 DNA: TGCAGTGCTAGTGGACAGGACTACGAGCAGTACTTC; CDR3 protein: CSASGQDYEQYF
clone size: NA; J gene: TRBJ2-7; V gene: TRBV11-2; D gene: NA; CDR3 DNA: TGTGCCAGCAGTCACAGGGCCATGGGCTCCTACGAGCAGTACTTC; CDR3 protein: CASSHRAMGSYEQYF
clone size: NA; J gene: TRBJ1-6; V gene: TRBV20-1; D gene: TRBD1; CDR3 DNA: TGCAGTGCCCCGGGTAGGGGGCGGGGATGGGATTCACCCCTCCACTTT; CDR3 protein: CSAPGRGRGWDSPLHF